This is a list of T cell receptor beta chains from one sample in a study of T cell clones after liver transplantation. This table comes from immunoSEQ multiplex PCR, and its TCRdb copy is limited to in-frame clones, with some not included. The sample includes under 130,000 clones, around 80% of them seen just once. The sample was CD4+ T cells from blood, taken about 50 months after liver transplant. Source of these receptors: a human patient who received a liver transplant. Some T cells may be provided by the graft donor. The CDR3 runs from the conserved cysteine through the conserved F or W. The order of the fields is CDR3 length, J gene, D gene, V gene, clone size, CDR3 DNA, CDR3 protein. A D gene is named only where the DNA matches it firmly. Size values are once, few and many counts, or a class for expanded clones, and some rows have none.

14,TRBJ1-2,-,TRBV7-2,-,TGTGCCAGCAGTAGGGACATCACGGCGGCCGGCTACACCTTC,CASSRDITAAGYTF
15,TRBJ2-3,TRBD2,TRBV2,-,TGTGCCATCAGGGAAACTAGCGCCGGGACAGATACGCAGTATTTT,CAIRETSAGTDTQYF
12,TRBJ1-6,-,TRBV6-1,-,TGTGCCAGCAGTGAAACCGTCTTCTCCCTCCACTTT,CASSETVFSLHF
17,TRBJ2-7,TRBD1,TRBV11-2,-,TGTGCCAGCAGCTTTGCGGACAGGCGTCTGAATTCCTACGAGCAGTACTTC,CASSFADRRLNSYEQYF
12,TRBJ2-5,-,TRBV7-2,-,TGTGCCAGCAGCCCGAACGGGGAGACCCAGTACTTC,CASSPNGETQYF
16,TRBJ2-7,TRBD2,TRBV7-8,-,TGTGCCAGCAGCCCCACTGGGGTAGCGGGGGGCTACGAGCAGTACTTC,CASSPTGVAGGYEQYF
14,TRBJ2-5,-,TRBV4-1,-,TGCGCCAGCAGCCAAGTCGCGACGGAAGAGACCCAGTACTTC,CASSQVATEETQYF
16,TRBJ2-3,TRBD2,TRBV6-5,few,TGTGCCAGCAGTTACTCGGGGACTAGCGGGACAGATACGCAGTATTTT,CASSYSGTSGTDTQYF
15,TRBJ1-2,-,TRBV19,-,TGTGCCAGTAGAGAACACCAGCTTTCGAACTATGGCTACACCTTC,CASREHQLSNYGYTF
14,TRBJ2-1,TRBD2,TRBV2,once,TGTGCCAGCAGTACCGGGACTAGTATCGATGAGCAGTTCTTC,CASSTGTSIDEQFF
15,TRBJ1-1,-,TRBV5-5,-,TGTGCCAGCCGTTTGACCGCGGGGGTGAGCACTGAAGCTTTCTTT,CASRLTAGVSTEAFF
14,TRBJ1-4,-,TRBV5-1,-,TGCGCCAGCAGCCTTGGATTTTTGGGTGAAAAACTGTTTTTT,CASSLGFLGEKLFF
14,TRBJ2-7,TRBD2,TRBV19,-,TGTGCCAGTAGTATAGGAGCGGTCGGGGGGGAGCAGTACTTC,CASSIGAVGGEQYF
14,TRBJ1-1,TRBD1,TRBV5-1,-,TGCGCCAGTTCGACAGGGGTCGGGGTTTCAGAAGCTTTCTTT,CASSTGVGVSEAFF
13,TRBJ1-5,-,TRBV18,-,TGTGCCAGCTCAGCACAGGGCTATCAGCCCCAGCATTTT,CASSAQGYQPQHF
15,TRBJ2-7,TRBD1,TRBV4-2,-,TGTGCCAGCAGCCAAGATGGACAGGCCTCCTACGAGCAGTACTTC,CASSQDGQASYEQYF
14,TRBJ2-5,-,TRBV7-8,-,TGTGCCAGCAGCACTAGCCGGGTTGGGGAGACCCAGTACTTC,CASSTSRVGETQYF
13,TRBJ2-7,-,TRBV28,once,TGTGCCAGCTTAGGGCAGGGAGGCTACGAGCAGTACTTC,CASLGQGGYEQYF
16,TRBJ2-1,TRBD2,TRBV6-5,-,TGTGCCAGCAGTTACTTAGGTATAGCGGGAGGAAATGAGCAGTTCTTC,CASSYLGIAGGNEQFF
15,TRBJ2-7,-,TRBV11-2,-,TGTGCCAGCAGCTTAGATGTCGGCAGGCCCTACGAGCAGTACTTC,CASSLDVGRPYEQYF
13,TRBJ2-1,-,TRBV9,-,TGTGCCAGCAGCGTAAGGGAGAGGGATGAGCAGTTCTTC,CASSVRERDEQFF
13,TRBJ1-6,-,TRBV18,-,TGTGCCAGCTCACCGGGGAGTAATTCACCCCTCCACTTT,CASSPGSNSPLHF
14,TRBJ2-3,-,TRBV2,-,TGTGCCAGCAGGGGCGGAGGAGGTGTGGATACGCAGTATTTT,CASRGGGGVDTQYF
19,TRBJ2-1,-,TRBV11-2,-,TGTGCCAGCAGCTTAGATCAAGGATCGTTCGGCGTCCTGTTTAATGAGCAGTTCTTC,CASSLDQGSFGVLFNEQFF
12,TRBJ2-7,-,TRBV5-1,-,TGCGCCAGCAGCTTGGAGGGGTACGAGCAGTACTTC,CASSLEGYEQYF
22,TRBJ2-2,TRBD2,TRBV4-2,-,TGTGCCAGCAGCCAAGGCCCCCCCTCCCCTCGACTAGCGGTCCAGAACACCGGGGAGCTGTTTTTT,CASSQGPPSPRLAVQNTGELFF
15,TRBJ2-7,TRBD2,TRBV2,once,TGTGCCAGCAGTGAAACCGCTAGCGGGATCTACGAGCAGTACTTC,CASSETASGIYEQYF
16,TRBJ2-1,-,TRBV7-6,-,TGTGCCAGCAGCACCTCTAGGGGACGTTCGGGCAATGAGCAGTTCTTC,CASSTSRGRSGNEQFF
12,TRBJ2-1,-,TRBV5-4,-,TGTGCCAGCAGCTTGGTTTACAATGAGCAGTTCTTC,CASSLVYNEQFF
14,TRBJ2-4,-,TRBV5-1,-,TGCGCCAGCAGCTTGGCCCTAGCCAAAAACATTCAGTACTTC,CASSLALAKNIQYF
14,TRBJ1-3,-,TRBV19,-,TGTGCCAGTAGTATAGGAATCTTTGGAAACACCATATATTTT,CASSIGIFGNTIYF
17,TRBJ2-3,TRBD2,TRBV5-1,-,TGCGCCAGCAGCCTAGGACTAGCGGGAGGGGGCACAGATACGCAGTATTTT,CASSLGLAGGGTDTQYF
14,TRBJ2-5,-,TRBV7-2,-,TGTGCCAGCAGCTTAGCAGGGGCGGGGGAGACCCAGTACTTC,CASSLAGAGETQYF
16,TRBJ2-3,TRBD2,TRBV7-3,-,TGTGCCAGCAGCTCCGGACTAGCGGGAGGGGCAGATACGCAGTATTTT,CASSSGLAGGADTQYF
15,TRBJ2-3,-,TRBV7-2,-,TGTGCCAGCAGCTTAGGGGGCGGGATTGGAGATACGCAGTATTTT,CASSLGGGIGDTQYF
13,TRBJ2-2,-,TRBV2,-,TGTGCCAGCAGTGATACTCAAACCGGGGAGCTGTTTTTT,CASSDTQTGELFF
12,TRBJ2-7,-,TRBV7-2,-,TGTGCCAGCAGCCGAGCAGGGGACGAGCAGTACTTC,CASSRAGDEQYF
12,TRBJ1-4,-,TRBV13,-,TGTGCCAGCAGCTTAGAGATGGGAAAACTGTTTTTT,CASSLEMGKLFF
12,TRBJ2-3,TRBD1,TRBV10-3,-,TGTGCCATCAGTTCGACAGGGGATACGCAGTATTTT,CAISSTGDTQYF
10,TRBJ1-1,-,TRBV20-1,once,TGCAGTGCGGGAAGGGCGGAAGCTTTCTTT,CSAGRAEAFF
15,TRBJ2-7,TRBD2,TRBV5-1,few,TGCGCCAGCAGCTCGGGACTAGCGGATTCCTACGAGCAGTACTTC,CASSSGLADSYEQYF
16,TRBJ1-4,-,TRBV30,-,TGTGCCTGGGGGTATGGGACGTTGGGAACTAATGAAAAACTGTTTTTT,CAWGYGTLGTNEKLFF
15,TRBJ2-7,-,TRBV5-6,-,TGTGCCAGCAGCTTGGTTGGGGGTTCAGGGTACGAGCAGTACTTC,CASSLVGGSGYEQYF
15,TRBJ2-3,TRBD2,TRBV5-1,-,TGCGCCAGCAGGTCTAGCGGGCAGGTCGTAGATACGCAGTATTTT,CASRSSGQVVDTQYF
15,TRBJ1-2,-,TRBV2,-,TGTGCCAGCAGTGATGTCGGGGGCCGCCGCTATGGCTACACCTTC,CASSDVGGRRYGYTF